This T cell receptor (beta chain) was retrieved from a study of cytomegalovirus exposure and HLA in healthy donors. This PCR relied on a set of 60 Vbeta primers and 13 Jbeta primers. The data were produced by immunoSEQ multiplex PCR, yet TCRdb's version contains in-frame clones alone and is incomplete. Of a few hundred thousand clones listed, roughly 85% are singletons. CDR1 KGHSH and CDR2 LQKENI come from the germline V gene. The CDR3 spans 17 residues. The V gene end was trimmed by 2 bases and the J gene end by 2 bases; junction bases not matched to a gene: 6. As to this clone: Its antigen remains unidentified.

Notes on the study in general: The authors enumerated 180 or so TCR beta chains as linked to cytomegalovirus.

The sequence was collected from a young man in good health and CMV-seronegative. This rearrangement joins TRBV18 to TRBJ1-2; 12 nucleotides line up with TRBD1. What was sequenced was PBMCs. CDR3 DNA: TGTGCCAGCTCACCAGCGGGACAGGGGGCATTCAACTATGGCTACACCTTC. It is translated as CASSPAGQGAFNYGYTF. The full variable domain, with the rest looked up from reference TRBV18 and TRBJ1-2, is NAGVMQNPRHLVRRRGQEARLRCSPMKGHSHVYWYRQLPEEGLKFMVYLQKENIIDESGMPKERFSAEFPKEGPSILRIQQVVRGDSAAYFCASSPAGQGAFNYGYTFGSGTRLTVV.